One and the same sample provided the 25 T cell receptor beta chains below, sequenced in a study of blood T cell repertoires in COVID-19. The data were produced by immunoSEQ multiplex PCR, yet TCRdb's version contains in-frame clones alone and is incomplete. The repertoire holds fewer than 500,000 clones, with roughly four fifths as singletons. Source material: peripheral blood. These receptors all stem from a human donor with acute or convalescent COVID-19. The donor label of this sample is uncertain.

The genes are TRBV28 and TRBJ1-2; maybe TRBD1 (6 bases). The germline CDR1 and CDR2 sequences are MDHEN and SYDVKM. The CDR3 has 14 amino acids. With 3 bases removed from V and 5 bases from J, the gap between germline ends came to 13 bases. CDR3 bases: TGTGCCAGCAGTTTTGTAGACAGGTTGTATGGCTACACCTTC. This codes for CASSFVDRLYGYTF.

This chain links TRBV7-2 with TRBJ2-7; 7 nucleotides match TRBD1. The CDR3 runs to 13 residues. Germline V CDR1 and CDR2: SGHTA, FQGNSA. V lost 1 base, J lost 7 bases, and 4 bases stayed unmatched. CDR3 loop: CASSLGQGEEQYF. CDR3 nucleotides: TGTGCCAGCAGCTTAGGACAGGGTGAAGAGCAGTACTTC.

This clone was found a few times. V is TRBV5-4 and J is TRBJ1-1, with D unclear. V was pared by 0 bases and J by 7 bases, with 10 bases between. From germline, CDR1 is SGHNT and CDR2 YYREEE (reference sequence). The CDR3 is 13 amino acids. CDR3 coding DNA: TGTGCCAGCAGCTTGGAAAACAGATTTGAAGCTTTCTTT. Translated, it gives CASSLENRFEAFF.

The chain has TRBV2 and TRBJ2-5, with D possibly matching TRBD1 (6 bases). CDR1 is SNHLY, CDR2 FYNNEI, per germline. The CDR3 is 14 residues long. Trimming shortened V by 7 bases and J by 1 base, and 13 bases separated the two germline ends. The CDR3 region has the DNA TGTGCCAGCATCAACGACAGGACCCAAGAGACCCAGTACTTC. Translation: CASINDRTQETQYF.

This clone appeared once. The chain uses TRBV20-1 and TRBJ2-1; possibly TRBD1 for D (5 bases). The CDR3 is 12 amino acids. Germline CDR1 reads DFQATT; CDR2 reads SNEGSKA (reference sequence). Trimming cost V 3 bases and J 8 bases, with 11 bases left between them. This CDR3 is CSASQGRYEQFF. The DNA of the CDR3 is TGCAGTGCTAGTCAGGGCAGGTATGAGCAGTTCTTC.

In this sample, this clone turned up once. This chain joins TRBV18 and TRBJ2-3; unclear D gene. This CDR3 is built from 13 residues. The V and J ends lost 6 bases and 2 bases respectively, with 9 bases between them. CDR1 KGHSH and CDR2 LQKENI come from the germline V gene. The chain's CDR3 is CASSLSYTDTQYF. Here the CDR3 DNA reads TGTGCCAGCTCCCTATCCTACACAGATACGCAGTATTTT.

The CDR3 bases are TGTGCCAGCAGCCAAATCCGGGACAGGGGTGGCACAGATACGCAGTATTTT. Protein: CASSQIRDRGGTDTQYF. This chain uses TRBV7-7 with TRBJ2-3; TRBD1 agrees at 10 bases. The V segment lost 5 bases and the J segment 1 base; nucleotides outside the gene matches: 9. Germline loops: CDR1 SSHAT, CDR2 FNYEAQ (reference sequence). This CDR3 contains 17 residues.

The chain employs TRBV27 and TRBJ2-7, with 9 bases lining up with TRBD2. With V trimmed by 2 bases and J by 2 bases, 4 bases remained unmatched. In germline, CDR1 is MNHEY, CDR2 SMNVEV (reference sequence). The CDR3 has 15 amino acids. The CDR3 sequence is CASSLGTSGPYEQYF. CDR3 DNA sequence: TGTGCCAGCAGTTTAGGTACTAGCGGGCCCTACGAGCAGTACTTC.

V and J are TRBV11-2 and TRBJ1-2, with 8 bases identical to TRBD1. The CDR3 has 14 residues. The V gene end was trimmed by 1 base and the J gene end by 4 bases; junction bases not matched to a gene: 2. Germline CDR1 reads SGHAT; CDR2 reads FQNNGV. For the CDR3, the DNA is TGTGCCAGCAGCTTAGTCGACAGGGGCTATGGCTACACCTTC. As protein: CASSLVDRGYGYTF. The full variable domain, its missing parts supplied by reference TRBV11-2 and TRBJ1-2, is EAGVAQSPRYKIIEKRQSVAFWCNPISGHATLYWYQQILGQGPKLLIQFQNNGVVDDSQLPKDRFSAERLKGVDSTLKIQPAKLEDSAVYLCASSLVDRGYGYTFGSGTRLTVV.

The chain carries TRBV28 and TRBJ1-4; a possible D gene is TRBD1 (5 bases). CDR3 size: 13 residues. Germline CDR1 and CDR2: MDHEN and SYDVKM. Trimming stripped 8 bases from V and 4 bases from J, with 11 bases between. In DNA, the CDR3 is TGTGCCAGCGTCGGGGGGATTAATGAAAAACTGTTTTTT. It specifies CASVGGINEKLFF.

This rearrangement joins TRBV5-1 to TRBJ1-4; D gene uncertain. The germline V gene encodes CDR1 SGHRS and CDR2 YFSETQ. This CDR3 spans 14 amino acids. Trimming took 0 bases from V and 5 from J, leaving 8 bases between them. This CDR3 is CASSLGTGNEKLFF. The CDR3 bases are TGCGCCAGCAGCTTGGGGACGGGGAATGAAAAACTGTTTTTT.

The chain couples TRBV2 to TRBJ2-2; 8 positions agree with TRBD2. CDR3 length equals 14 residues. V lost 10 bases to trimming and J lost 5 bases; unmatched junction nucleotides: 9. The germline V gene encodes CDR1 SNHLY and CDR2 FYNNEI. The chain's CDR3 is CATQYSGKTGELFF. The CDR3 DNA is TGTGCCACCCAGTATAGCGGGAAAACCGGGGAGCTGTTTTTT. The variable domain in full, with the rest retrieved from reference TRBV2 and TRBJ2-2, is EPEVTQTPSHQVTQMGQEVILRCVPISNHLYFYWYRQILGQKVEFLVSFYNNEISEKSEIFDDQFSVERPDGSNFTLKIRSTKLEDSAMYFCATQYSGKTGELFFGEGSRLTVL.

This sequence joins TRBV7-9 and TRBJ2-4; D may be TRBD2 (6 bases). Germline V gene lookup returns CDR1 SEHNR and CDR2 FQNEAQ (reference sequence). V was cut by 2 bases and J by 0 bases, with 20 bases left in between. The CDR3 extends over 19 amino acids. Here the CDR3 DNA reads TGTGCCAGCAGCTTACTTCCCTTACGCGGGACTTCAGCCAAAAACATTCAGTACTTC. As protein: CASSLLPLRGTSAKNIQYF.

The V call is TRBV30, the J call TRBJ1-4; 7 bases agree with TRBD1. The CDR3 consists of 12 residues. CDR1 is GTSNPN, CDR2 SVGIG, per germline (reference sequence). J was trimmed by 3 bases and V by 7 bases; bases with no gene match: 2. DNA of the CDR3: TGTGCCTTGACAGGGTCTAATGAAAAACTGTTTTTT. This gives the protein CALTGSNEKLFF.

The chain has TRBV10-3 and TRBJ1-5; D gene ambiguous. The CDR3 covers 15 residues. Germline V lookup: CDR1 ENHRY, CDR2 SYGVKD. V lost 1 base and J 0 bases, leaving 7 bases between the germline ends. The chain's CDR3 is CAISEWGDSNQPQHF. The CDR3 DNA reads TGTGCCATCAGTGAGTGGGGAGATAGCAATCAGCCCCAGCATTTT.

The rearrangement uses TRBV5-1 and TRBJ2-7; 9 bases are a match to TRBD2. With V trimmed by 4 bases and J by 5 bases, 13 bases remained unmatched. The CDR3 contains 16 residues. Germline CDR1 reads SGHRS; CDR2 reads YFSETQ. The CDR3 DNA sequence: TGCGCCAGCAGCCCACCGTCACTAGCGGGTAGCGACGAGCAGTACTTC. Encoded protein: CASSPPSLAGSDEQYF.

V is TRBV19 and J is TRBJ1-5; maybe TRBD1 (5 bases). The V end lost 9 bases, the J end lost 2 bases, and 17 bases lay between the germline ends. The germline V gene has CDR1 LNHDA and CDR2 SQIVND (reference sequence). The CDR3 contains 15 residues. The CDR3 DNA is TGTGCCAGCAGCCGGGGGGAACTTCGCAATCAGCCCCAGCATTTT. Translating gives CASSRGELRNQPQHF.

The V and J genes are TRBV29-1 and TRBJ2-7; the D is unclear. From germline, CDR1 is SQVTM and CDR2 ANQGSEA. V was trimmed by 6 bases and J by 0 bases, leaving 15 bases between them. This CDR3 comprises 14 residues. The CDR3 DNA follows: TGCAGCGTCCTGCTGTCGTCGAGCTCCTACGAGCAGTACTTC. Its protein is CSVLLSSSSYEQYF.

This chain connects TRBV19 to TRBJ1-5, with a tentative D call TRBD1 (6 bases). The V and J ends lost 6 bases and 3 bases respectively, with 12 bases between them. Looked up from germline, CDR1 is LNHDA and CDR2 is SQIVND (reference sequence). The CDR3 extends over 14 amino acids. CDR3 sequence: CASRYMGANQPQHF. The CDR3 DNA sequence: TGTGCCAGTAGATATATGGGGGCCAATCAGCCCCAGCATTTT. Supplemented by reference TRBV19 and TRBJ1-5, the full variable domain reads DGGITQSPKYLFRKEGQNVTLSCEQNLNHDAMYWYRQDPGQGLRLIYYSQIVNDFQKGDIAEGYSVSREKKESFPLTVTSAQKNPTAFYLCASRYMGANQPQHFGDGTRLSIL.

The J gene is TRBJ1-6, the V gene TRBV6-8; 10 bases line up with TRBD1. The junction had 16 bases not matched to a gene; V was cut back by 9 bases and J by 8 bases. Germline CDR1 and CDR2: MNHGY and SAAAGT. CDR3 length equals 17 residues. CDR3 protein: CARTPGTGAVADSPLHF. The CDR3 nucleotides read TGTGCCAGAACGCCTGGGACAGGGGCGGTCGCGGATTCACCCCTCCACTTT.

This clone was seen once. This chain links TRBV3-1 (or the pseudogene TRBV3-2) with TRBJ1-1; no definite D call. V was clipped by 0 bases and J by 2 bases, with 7 bases between them. This CDR3 contains 14 residues. Germline lookup yields CDR1 LGHDT and CDR2 YNNKEL (reference sequence). The CDR3 is CASSQERVNTEAFF. In nucleotides, the CDR3 is TGTGCCAGCAGCCAAGAGCGGGTCAACACTGAAGCTTTCTTT.

This clone has a handful of counts. V and J are TRBV4-1 and TRBJ1-5; D is undetermined. V lost 2 bases, J lost 7 bases, and 12 bases lay in between. The CDR3 extends over 14 amino acids. Germline V gene lookup returns CDR1 MGHRA and CDR2 YSYEKL. Here the CDR3 reads CASSQTWIGQPQHF. CDR3 in DNA: TGCGCCAGCAGCCAAACGTGGATCGGGCAGCCCCAGCATTTT.

The chain joins TRBV7-6 to TRBJ2-7; 8 nucleotides agree with TRBD1. Per germline, CDR1 SGHVS and CDR2 FNYEAQ. Losses at the gene ends were 5 bases for V and 4 bases for J; bases not matched to a gene: 4. This CDR3 has 13 residues. CDR3 bases: TGTGCCAGCAGCCAGGGGGCGGTTTACGAGCAGTACTTC. Its translation is CASSQGAVYEQYF.

V is TRBV27 and J is TRBJ2-2; 9 positions match TRBD1. V shed 8 bases, J shed 8 bases, and the junction held 15 bases outside the gene matches. The germline V gene has CDR1 MNHEY and CDR2 SMNVEV (reference sequence). The CDR3 runs 16 residues. CDR3 nucleotides: TGTGCCAGCGGCTCCGGGACAGGGTCGTTGGGAGGGGAGCTGTTTTTT. This translates into CASGSGTGSLGGELFF.

The gene calls are TRBV3-1 (or the pseudogene TRBV3-2) and TRBJ1-1; a possible D gene is TRBD1 (5 bases). The CDR3 covers 15 residues. Trimming left V 4 bases short and J 4 bases short, with 16 bases between. The germline V gene has CDR1 LGHDT and CDR2 YNNKEL (reference sequence). The CDR3, as DNA: TGTGCCAGCAGCCGACGGACAATCGTGGCCACTGAAGCTTTCTTT. Translating gives CASSRRTIVATEAFF.